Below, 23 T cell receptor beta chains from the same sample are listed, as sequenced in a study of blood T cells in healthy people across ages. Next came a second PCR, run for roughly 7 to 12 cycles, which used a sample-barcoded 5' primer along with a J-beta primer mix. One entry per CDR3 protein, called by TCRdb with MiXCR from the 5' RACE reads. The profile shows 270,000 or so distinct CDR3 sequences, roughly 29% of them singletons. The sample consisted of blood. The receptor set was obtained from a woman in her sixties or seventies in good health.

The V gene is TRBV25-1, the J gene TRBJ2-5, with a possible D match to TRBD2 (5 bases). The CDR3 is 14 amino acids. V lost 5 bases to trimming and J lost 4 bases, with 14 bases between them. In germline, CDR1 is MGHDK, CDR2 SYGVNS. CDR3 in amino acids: CASSRWTGVETQYF. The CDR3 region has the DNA TGTGCCAGCAGTAGGTGGACCGGGGTAGAGACCCAGTACTTC.

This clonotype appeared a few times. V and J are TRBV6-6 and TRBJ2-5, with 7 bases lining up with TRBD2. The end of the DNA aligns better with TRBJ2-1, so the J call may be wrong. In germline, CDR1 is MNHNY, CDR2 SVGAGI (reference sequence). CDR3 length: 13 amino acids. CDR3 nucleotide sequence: TGTGCCAGCAGTTACCTCTTGGGGGGGTCGCAGTTCTTC. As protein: CASSYLLGGSQFF.

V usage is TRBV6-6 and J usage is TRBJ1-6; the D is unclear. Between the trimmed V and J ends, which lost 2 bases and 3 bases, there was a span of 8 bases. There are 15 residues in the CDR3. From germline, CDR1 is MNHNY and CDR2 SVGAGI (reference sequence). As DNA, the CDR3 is TGTGCCAGCAGTTACGGAACGAACTATAATTCACCCCTCCACTTT. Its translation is CASSYGTNYNSPLHF.

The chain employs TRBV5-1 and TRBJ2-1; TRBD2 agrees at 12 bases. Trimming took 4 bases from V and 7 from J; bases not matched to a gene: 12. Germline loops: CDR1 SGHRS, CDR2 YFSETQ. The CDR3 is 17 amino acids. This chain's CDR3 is CASSRASGRAGFNEQFF. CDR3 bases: TGCGCCAGCAGCAGGGCTAGCGGGAGGGCCGGTTTTAATGAGCAGTTCTTC.

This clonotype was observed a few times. The CDR3 DNA follows: TGCAGTGGGGACAACTACAATGAGCAGTTCTTC. Protein: CSGDNYNEQFF. V is TRBV20-1 and J is TRBJ2-5; D might be TRBD1 (6 bases). The tail of the sequence fits TRBJ2-1 better, so the J call may be wrong. The CDR3 is 11 residues long. Per germline, CDR1 DFQATT and CDR2 SNEGSKA (reference sequence).

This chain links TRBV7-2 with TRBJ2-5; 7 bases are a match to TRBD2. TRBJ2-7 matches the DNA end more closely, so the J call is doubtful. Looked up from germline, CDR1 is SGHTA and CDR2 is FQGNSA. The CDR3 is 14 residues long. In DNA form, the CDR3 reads TGTGCCAGCAGCTTCTATGCGGGAGAGATCGAGCAGTACGTC. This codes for CASSFYAGEIEQYV.

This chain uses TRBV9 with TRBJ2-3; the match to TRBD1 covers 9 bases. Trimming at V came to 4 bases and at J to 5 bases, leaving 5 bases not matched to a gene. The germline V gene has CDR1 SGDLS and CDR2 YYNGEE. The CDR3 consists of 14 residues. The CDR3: CASSPGQGRDTQYF. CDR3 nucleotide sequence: TGTGCCAGCAGCCCCGGACAGGGGCGAGATACGCAGTATTTT.

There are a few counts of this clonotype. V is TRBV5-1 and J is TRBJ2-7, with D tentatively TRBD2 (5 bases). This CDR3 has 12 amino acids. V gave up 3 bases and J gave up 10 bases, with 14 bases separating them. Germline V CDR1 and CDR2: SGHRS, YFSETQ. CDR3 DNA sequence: TGCGCCAGCAGCTCCTCTGAGGGCCCTCAGTACTTC. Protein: CASSSSEGPQYF.

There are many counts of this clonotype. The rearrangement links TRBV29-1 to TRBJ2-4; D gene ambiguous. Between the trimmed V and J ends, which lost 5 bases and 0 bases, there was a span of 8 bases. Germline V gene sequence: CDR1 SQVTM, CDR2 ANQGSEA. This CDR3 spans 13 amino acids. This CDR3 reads CSVRLIAKNIQYF. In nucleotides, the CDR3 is TGCAGCGTTCGCTTAATAGCCAAAAACATTCAGTACTTC.

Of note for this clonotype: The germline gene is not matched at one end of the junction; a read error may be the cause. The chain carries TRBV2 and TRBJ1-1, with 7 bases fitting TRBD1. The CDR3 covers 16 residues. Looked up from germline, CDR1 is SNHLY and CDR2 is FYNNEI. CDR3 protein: CASRGETGWFNTEAFF. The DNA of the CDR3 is TGCGCCAGCAGGGGGGAAACAGGGTGGTTCAACACTGAAGCTTTCTTT.

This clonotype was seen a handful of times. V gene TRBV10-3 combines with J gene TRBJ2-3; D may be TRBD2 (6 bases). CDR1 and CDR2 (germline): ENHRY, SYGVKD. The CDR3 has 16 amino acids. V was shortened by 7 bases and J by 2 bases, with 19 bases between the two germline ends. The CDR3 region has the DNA TGTGCCATCAAGGGCCACGGGGCGGGGCTCACAGATACGCAGTATTTT. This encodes CAIKGHGAGLTDTQYF.

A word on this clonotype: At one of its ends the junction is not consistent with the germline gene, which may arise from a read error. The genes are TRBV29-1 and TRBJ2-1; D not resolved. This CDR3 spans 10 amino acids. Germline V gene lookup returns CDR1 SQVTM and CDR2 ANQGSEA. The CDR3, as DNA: TGCAGCGTTCTGATGGGGATCCCGTACTTC. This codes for CSVLMGIPYF.

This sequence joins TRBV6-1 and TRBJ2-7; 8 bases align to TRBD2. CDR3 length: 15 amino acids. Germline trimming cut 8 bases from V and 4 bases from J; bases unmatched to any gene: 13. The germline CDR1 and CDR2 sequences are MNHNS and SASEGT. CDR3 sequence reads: CASLTQLAASYEQYF. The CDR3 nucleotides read TGTGCCAGCCTAACCCAACTAGCGGCGAGTTACGAGCAGTACTTC.

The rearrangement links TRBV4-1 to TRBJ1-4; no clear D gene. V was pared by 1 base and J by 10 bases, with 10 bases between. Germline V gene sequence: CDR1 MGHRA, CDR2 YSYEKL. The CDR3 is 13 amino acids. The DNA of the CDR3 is TGCGCCAGCAGCCAAGTTCTAGTGGGAAAACTGTTTTTT. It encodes CASSQVLVGKLFF.

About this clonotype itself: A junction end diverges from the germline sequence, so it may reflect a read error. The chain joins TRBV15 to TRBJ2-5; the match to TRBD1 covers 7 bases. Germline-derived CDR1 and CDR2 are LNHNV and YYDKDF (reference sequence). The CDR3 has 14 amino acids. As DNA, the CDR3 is TGTGCCACCAGCGAACAGGGGATTCAAGGGACCCAGTACTTC. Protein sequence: CATSEQGIQGTQYF.

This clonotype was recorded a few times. This CDR3 reads CASRYVRVSGELFF. CDR3 in DNA: TGCGCCAGCCGATATGTTAGGGTATCGGGGGAGCTGTTTTTT. The V call is TRBV5-1, the J call TRBJ2-2; D is undetermined. The CDR3 extends over 14 amino acids. V lost 7 bases to trimming and J lost 8 bases, with 18 bases between them. CDR1 is SGHRS and CDR2 is YFSETQ in the germline V gene. Together with reference TRBV5-1 and TRBJ2-2, the CDR3 gives the full variable domain: KAGVTQTPRYLIKTRGQQVTLSCSPISGHRSVSWYQQTPGQGLQFLFEYFSETQRNKGNFPGRFSGRQFSNSRSEMNVSTLELGDSALYLCASRYVRVSGELFFGEGSRLTVL.

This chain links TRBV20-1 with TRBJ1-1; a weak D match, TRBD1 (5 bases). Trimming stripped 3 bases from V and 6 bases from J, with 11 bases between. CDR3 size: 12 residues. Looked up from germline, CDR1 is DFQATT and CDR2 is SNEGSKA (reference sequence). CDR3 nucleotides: TGCAGTGCTAGCCGCGGGGGTTCTGAAGCTTTCTTT. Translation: CSASRGGSEAFF.

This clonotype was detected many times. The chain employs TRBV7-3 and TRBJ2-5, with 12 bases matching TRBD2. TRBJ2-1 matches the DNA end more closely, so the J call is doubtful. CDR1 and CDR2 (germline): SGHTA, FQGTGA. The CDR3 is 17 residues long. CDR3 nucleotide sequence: TGTGCCAGCAGCTTAACCCGACTAGCGGGAGTAGGTAATGAGCAGTTCTTC. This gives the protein CASSLTRLAGVGNEQFF.

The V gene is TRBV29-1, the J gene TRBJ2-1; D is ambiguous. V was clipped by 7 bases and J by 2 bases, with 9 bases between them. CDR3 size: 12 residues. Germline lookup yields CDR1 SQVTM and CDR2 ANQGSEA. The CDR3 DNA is TGCAGCGGATCGGTAGCCTACAATGAGCAGTTCTTC. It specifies CSGSVAYNEQFF.

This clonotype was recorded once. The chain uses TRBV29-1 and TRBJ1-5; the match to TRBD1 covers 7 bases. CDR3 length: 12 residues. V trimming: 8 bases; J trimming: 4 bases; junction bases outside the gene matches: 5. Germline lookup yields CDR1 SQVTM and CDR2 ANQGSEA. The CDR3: CSIGGANQPQHF. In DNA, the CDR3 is TGCAGCATAGGGGGCGCGAATCAGCCCCAGCATTTT.

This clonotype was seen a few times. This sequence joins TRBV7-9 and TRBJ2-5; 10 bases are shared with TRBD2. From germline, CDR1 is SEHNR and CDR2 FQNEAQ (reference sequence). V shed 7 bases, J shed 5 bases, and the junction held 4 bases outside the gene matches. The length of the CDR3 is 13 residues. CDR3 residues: CASTSGSWETQYF. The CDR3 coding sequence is TGTGCCAGCACTAGCGGGAGTTGGGAGACCCAGTACTTC. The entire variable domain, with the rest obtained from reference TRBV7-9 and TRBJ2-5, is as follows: DTGVSQNPRHKITKRGQNVTFRCDPISEHNRLYWYRQTLGQGPEFLTYFQNEAQLEKSRLLSDRFSAERPKGSFSTLEIQRTEQGDSAMYLCASTSGSWETQYFGPGTRLLVL.

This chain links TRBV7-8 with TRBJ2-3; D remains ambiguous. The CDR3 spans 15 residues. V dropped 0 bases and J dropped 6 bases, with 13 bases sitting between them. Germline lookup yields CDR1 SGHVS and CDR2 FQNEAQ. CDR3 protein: CASSLAARIEDTQYF. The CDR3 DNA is TGTGCCAGCAGCTTAGCGGCGAGGATTGAGGATACGCAGTATTTT.

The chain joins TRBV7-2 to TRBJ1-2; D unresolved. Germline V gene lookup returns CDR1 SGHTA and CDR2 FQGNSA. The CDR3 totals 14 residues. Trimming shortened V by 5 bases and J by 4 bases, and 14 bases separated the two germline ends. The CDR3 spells CASSEKPGFYGYTF. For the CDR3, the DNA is TGTGCCAGCAGCGAAAAACCAGGTTTCTATGGCTACACCTTC.